This T cell receptor (beta chain) was captured in a study of OX40 agonist ivuxolimab in advanced cancers. Sequencing used immunoSEQ multiplex PCR; TCRdb keeps in-frame clones, though not all of them. Among about 68,000 clones listed, 70% to 90% were seen once. Per the germline V gene, CDR1 is SGHKS and CDR2 is YYEKEE (reference sequence). The V and J ends lost 2 bases and 2 bases respectively, with 13 bases between them. CDR3 length: 15 amino acids. This TCR came from an adult with an advanced solid tumor such as melanoma, head and neck, liver or kidney cancer. The specimen was CD4+ or CD8+ T cells sorted from blood, collected in a trial of the OX40 agonist ivuxolimab. This rearrangement joins TRBV5-5 to TRBJ1-2; possibly TRBD1 for D (5 bases). The CDR3 DNA reads as TGTGCCAGCAGCTTCCTACTGGGGGGAAACTATGGCTACACCTTC. As protein: CASSFLLGGNYGYTF.